This T cell receptor (beta chain) was sequenced for a study of blood T cells in healthy people across ages. Overall study results and limits: Donor CMV status was unknown, possibly confounding expanded clonotype changes. Long-lived donors carried more naive CD4+ cells and greater diversity than aged donors. Without sorted subsets, naive and antigen-experienced compartments could not be conclusively compared.

Each donor's blood draw was around 10 milliliters of peripheral blood. The germline CDR1 and CDR2 sequences are SEHNR and FQNEAQ (reference sequence). CDR3 length: 18 amino acids. V was trimmed by 4 bases and J by 0 bases, leaving 16 bases between them. With a J-beta primer mix and a sample-barcoded 5' primer, a second PCR ran roughly 6 to 11 cycles. TCRdb analysed the 5' RACE reads with MiXCR anew, one entry per CDR3 protein. The sample records about 1.8 million distinct CDR3 sequences, 49% being singletons. The sample holds a few counts of this clonotype. Its antigen is unknown. The chain links TRBV7-9 to TRBJ2-6; D might be TRBD1 or TRBD2, each matching 5 bases. Source material: blood. The sequence was collected from a woman in her 40s in good health. CDR3 loop: CASSSRDGARSGANVLTF. The CDR3 bases are TGTGCCAGCAGCTCCAGGGACGGAGCTCGCTCTGGGGCCAACGTCCTGACTTTC.